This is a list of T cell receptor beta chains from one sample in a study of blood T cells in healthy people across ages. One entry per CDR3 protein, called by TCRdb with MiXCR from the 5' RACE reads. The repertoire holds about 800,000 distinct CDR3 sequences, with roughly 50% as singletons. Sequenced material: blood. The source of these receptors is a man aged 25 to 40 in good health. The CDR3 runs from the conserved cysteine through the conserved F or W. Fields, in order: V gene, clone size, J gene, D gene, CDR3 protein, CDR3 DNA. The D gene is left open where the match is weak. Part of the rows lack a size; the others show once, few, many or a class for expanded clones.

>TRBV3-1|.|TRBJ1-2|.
CASSQETTDGYTF
TGTGCCAGCAGCCAAGAAACGACAGACGGCTACACCTTC
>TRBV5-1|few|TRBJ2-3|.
CASSLDGTSSTDTQYF
TGCGCCAGCAGCTTGGACGGTACTTCTTCCACAGATACGCAGTATTTT
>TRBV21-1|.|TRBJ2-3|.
CASLKGSLDGVDTQYF
TGTGCCAGCCTCAAGGGCAGTCTAGATGGAGTAGATACGCAGTATTTT
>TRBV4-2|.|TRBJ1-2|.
CASSQELFGANYGYTF
TGTGCCAGCAGCCAAGAGTTATTCGGGGCTAACTATGGCTACACCTTC
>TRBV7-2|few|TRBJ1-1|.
CASSLSLLNTEAFF
TGTGCCAGCAGCTTAAGTTTGTTGAACACTGAAGCTTTCTTT
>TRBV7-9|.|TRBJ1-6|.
CASSLPGPDNSPLHF
TGTGCCAGCAGCTTACCGGGACCGGATAATTCACCCCTCCACTTT
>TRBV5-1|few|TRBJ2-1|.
CASSLGGDSYNEQFF
TGCGCCAGCAGCTTGGGGGGGGACTCCTACAATGAGCAGTTCTTC
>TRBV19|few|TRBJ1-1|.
CASARTGKGTEAFF
TGTGCCAGTGCTCGTACAGGGAAGGGGACTGAAGCTTTCTTT
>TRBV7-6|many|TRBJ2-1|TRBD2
CASSLEAGGGNEQFF
TGTGCCAGCAGCTTAGAGGCGGGAGGCGGCAATGAGCAGTTCTTC
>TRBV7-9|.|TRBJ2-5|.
CASSPHLRETQYF
TGTGCTAGCAGCCCGCATCTTCGGGAGACCCAGTACTTC
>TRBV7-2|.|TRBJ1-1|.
CASSPRYDTEAFF
TGTGCCAGCAGCCCCCGTTATGACACTGAAGCTTTCTTT
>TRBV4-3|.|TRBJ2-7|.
CASSQQIQGYEQYF
TGCGCCAGCAGCCAACAAATACAGGGATACGAGCAGTACTTC
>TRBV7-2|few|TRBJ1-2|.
CASSRVGNYGYTF
TGTGCCAGCAGCCGGGTGGGAAACTATGGCTACACCTTC
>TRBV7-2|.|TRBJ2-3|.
CASSSVGMGDTQYF
TGTGCCAGCAGCTCGGTCGGGATGGGAGATACGCAGTATTTT
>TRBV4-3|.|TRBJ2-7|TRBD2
CASSFTSGHGDEQYF
TGCGCCAGCAGTTTCACTAGCGGCCACGGGGACGAGCAGTACTTC
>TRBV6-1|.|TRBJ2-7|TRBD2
CASSAFSGGGYEQYF
TGTGCCAGCAGTGCCTTTAGCGGGGGCGGATACGAGCAGTACTTC
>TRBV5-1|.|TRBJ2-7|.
CASSFFPATEQYF
TGCGCCAGCAGCTTCTTTCCGGCAACCGAGCAGTACTTC
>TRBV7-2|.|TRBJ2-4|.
CASSLRVRGPIAKNIQYF
TGTGCCAGCAGCTTAAGGGTGCGGGGGCCTATAGCCAAAAACATTCAGTACTTC
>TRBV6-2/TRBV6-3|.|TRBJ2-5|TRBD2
CASSYPSGGQETQYF
TGTGCCAGCAGTTACCCTAGCGGGGGACAAGAGACCCAGTACTTC
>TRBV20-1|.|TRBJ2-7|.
CSARIGNSRSSYEQYF
TGCAGTGCTAGAATCGGGAACTCTAGAAGCTCCTACGAGCAGTACTTC
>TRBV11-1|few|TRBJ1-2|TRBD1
CASSFGQGVYGYTF
TGTGCCAGCAGCTTCGGACAGGGGGTCTATGGCTACACCTTC
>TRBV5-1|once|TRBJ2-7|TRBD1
CASSLGGTASREQYF
TGCGCCAGCAGCTTGGGGGGGACAGCGTCCAGGGAGCAGTACTTC